The rows below give T cell receptor beta chains drawn from one sample of a study of T cells in Graves' hyperthyroidism and ophthalmopathy. MiXCR was run by TCRdb on the multiplex PCR reads, yielding one entry per CDR3 protein. The sample yields nearly 600,000 distinct CDR3 sequences, about 14% seen once. Source material: blood. These receptors were taken from a woman between 18 and 29 years old with Graves' ophthalmopathy. CDR3s include the opening cysteine and the closing phenylalanine or tryptophan. D genes are given only for firm matches. A clone size is listed for some rows: how often the clone was seen (once, few, many), or a class if it is expanded.

v_call	j_call	cdr3_length	clone_size	d_call	cdr3_nt	cdr3_aa
TRBV7-3	TRBJ1-1	14	.	.	TGTGCCAGCAGCTCGAATTCGGAGGACACTGAAGCTTTCTTT	CASSSNSEDTEAFF
TRBV5-8	TRBJ1-2	14	.	.	TGTGCCAGCAGCTTGGTGACAGATAACTATGGCTACACCTTC	CASSLVTDNYGYTF
TRBV27	TRBJ1-5	13	many	.	TGTGCCAGCAGTTGGAAAGGGGCCCAGCCCCAGCATTTT	CASSWKGAQPQHF
TRBV29-1	TRBJ2-5	13	many	.	TGCAGCGTTGAAGTGGAGGGGGGAGAGACCCAGTACTTC	CSVEVEGGETQYF
TRBV20-1	TRBJ2-5	14	many	.	TGCAGTGCAAGAGGGCTAGCGAACCAAGAGACCCAGTACTTC	CSARGLANQETQYF
TRBV7-2	TRBJ1-2	16	many	TRBD1	TGTGCCAGCAGCTTTAGGGGGCCGGGATCTAACTATGGCTACACCTTC	CASSFRGPGSNYGYTF
TRBV18	TRBJ1-4	15	few	.	TGTGCCAGCTCACCAAGATCCCTGGACAGCGAAAAACTGTTTTTT	CASSPRSLDSEKLFF
TRBV3-1	TRBJ2-1	15	many	TRBD2	TGTGCCAGCAGCGATAGCGGGCCCAACTACAATGAGCAGTTCTTC	CASSDSGPNYNEQFF
TRBV20-1	TRBJ1-1	12	.	TRBD1	TGCAGTGGGTCCGGGACAGTTTATGAAGCTTTCTTT	CSGSGTVYEAFF
TRBV5-1	TRBJ2-3	15	.	.	TGCGCCAGCAGCTCGGTAGGGGAAAGCACAGATACGCAGTATTTT	CASSSVGESTDTQYF
TRBV12-3/TRBV12-4	TRBJ1-6	16	few	.	TGTGCCAGCAGTTTCTTAGGGGGAGGCTATAATTCACCCCTCCACTTT	CASSFLGGGYNSPLHF
TRBV2	TRBJ1-4	15	many	.	TGTGCCATCAATAAAGCGGGGGAAGTAAAAGGAAAACTGTTTTTT	CAINKAGEVKGKLFF
TRBV2	TRBJ2-2	12	few	.	TGTGCCGGCCGCGAGTCCGGCGGGGAGCTGTTTTTT	CAGRESGGELFF
TRBV9	TRBJ2-3	17	many	.	TGTGCCAGCAGCGTAGCTGGAAGTTCCGGACCCACAGATACGCAGTATTTT	CASSVAGSSGPTDTQYF
TRBV7-3	TRBJ2-3	19	many	TRBD2	TGTGCCAGCAGCTTAACCAGACTAGCGGGAGGGCCCCTCCCAGATACGCAGTATTTT	CASSLTRLAGGPLPDTQYF
TRBV7-6	TRBJ2-7	15	.	TRBD2	TGTGCCAGCAACTTAAGCGGGAGGGCCGGTAAGGAGCAGTACTTC	CASNLSGRAGKEQYF